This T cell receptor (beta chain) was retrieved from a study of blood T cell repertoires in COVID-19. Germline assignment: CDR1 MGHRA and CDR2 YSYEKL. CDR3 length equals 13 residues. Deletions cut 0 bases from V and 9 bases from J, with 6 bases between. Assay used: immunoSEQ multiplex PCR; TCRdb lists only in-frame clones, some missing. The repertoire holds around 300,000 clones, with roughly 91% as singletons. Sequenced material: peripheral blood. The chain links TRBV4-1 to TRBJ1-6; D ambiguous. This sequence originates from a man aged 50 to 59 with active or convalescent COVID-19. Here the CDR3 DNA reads TGCGCCAGCAGCCAAGATTTCCTTTCACCCCTCCACTTT. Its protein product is CASSQDFLSPLHF.